The clone carrying this TCR beta chain was detected many times. According to the study, TCR beta libraries were built with iRepertoire HTBI primers and CDR3-region Arm-PCR. TCRdb fed the multiplex PCR reads into MiXCR, producing one record per CDR3 protein. The data hold about 310,000 distinct CDR3 sequences, with roughly a fifth observed a single time. The V gene's germline CDR1 is SEHNR and CDR2 FQNEAQ (reference sequence). CDR3 length: 14 amino acids. Between the trimmed V and J ends, which lost 1 base and 0 bases, there was a span of 6 bases. The data stem from a study of regulatory T cells in long-lasting Graves disease. Indicated time point: persistent/refractory GD, antithyroid drugs over 5 years with positive TRAb. The authors made the TCR library using RNA they extracted from PBMCs.

The source material was peripheral blood mononuclear cells (PBMCs), sampled when the disease was refractory, from a patient treated with antithyroid drugs. The chain couples TRBV7-9 to TRBJ2-5; D ambiguous. The TCR was taken from a female donor with Graves disease. CDR3 nucleotide sequence: TGTGCCAGCAGCTTAGAGACGTACCAAGAGACCCAGTACTTC. Its protein is CASSLETYQETQYF.